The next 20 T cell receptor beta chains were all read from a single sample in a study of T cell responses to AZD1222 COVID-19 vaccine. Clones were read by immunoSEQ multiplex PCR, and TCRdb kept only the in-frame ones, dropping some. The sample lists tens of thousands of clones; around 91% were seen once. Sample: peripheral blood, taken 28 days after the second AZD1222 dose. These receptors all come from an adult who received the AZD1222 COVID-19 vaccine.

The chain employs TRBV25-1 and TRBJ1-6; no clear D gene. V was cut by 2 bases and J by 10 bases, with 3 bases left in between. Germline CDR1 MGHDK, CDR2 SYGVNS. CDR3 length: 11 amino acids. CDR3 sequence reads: CASSERSPLHF. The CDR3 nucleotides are TGTGCCAGCAGTGAACGCTCACCCCTCCACTTT.

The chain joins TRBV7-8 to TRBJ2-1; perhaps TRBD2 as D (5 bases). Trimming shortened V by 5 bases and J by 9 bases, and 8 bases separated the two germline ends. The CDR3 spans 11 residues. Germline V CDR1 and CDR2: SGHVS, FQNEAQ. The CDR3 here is CASSPEGEQFF. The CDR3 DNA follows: TGTGCCAGCAGCCCTGAGGGTGAGCAGTTCTTC. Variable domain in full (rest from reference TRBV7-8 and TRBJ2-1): GAGVSQSPRYKVAKRGQDVALRCDPISGHVSLFWYQQALGQGPEFLTYFQNEAQLDKSGLPSDRFFAERPEGSVSTLKIQRTQQEDSAVYLCASSPEGEQFFGPGTRLTVL.

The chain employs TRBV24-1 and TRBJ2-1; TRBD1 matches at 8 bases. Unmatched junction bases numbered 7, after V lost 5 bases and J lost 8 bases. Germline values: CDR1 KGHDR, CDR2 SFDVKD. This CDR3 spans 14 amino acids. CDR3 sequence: CATSAQGARDEQFF. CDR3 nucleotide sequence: TGTGCCACCAGTGCCCAGGGGGCCCGTGATGAGCAGTTCTTC.

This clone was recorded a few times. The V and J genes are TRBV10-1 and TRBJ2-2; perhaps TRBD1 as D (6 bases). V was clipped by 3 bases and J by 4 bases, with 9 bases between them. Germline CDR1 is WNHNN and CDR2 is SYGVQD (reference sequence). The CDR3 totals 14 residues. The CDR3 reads CASSDTGTTGELFF. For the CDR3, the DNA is TGCGCCAGCAGTGATACAGGGACCACCGGGGAGCTGTTTTTT.

CDR3: CASSPLEGYNEQFF. As DNA, the CDR3 is TGTGCCAGCAGCCCCCTAGAGGGCTACAATGAGCAGTTCTTC. The V call is TRBV5-4, the J call TRBJ2-1; the D gene is possibly TRBD2 (5 bases). CDR1 is SGHNT and CDR2 is YYREEE in the germline V gene (reference sequence). Trimming stripped 4 bases from V and 3 bases from J, with 11 bases between. The CDR3 covers 14 residues.

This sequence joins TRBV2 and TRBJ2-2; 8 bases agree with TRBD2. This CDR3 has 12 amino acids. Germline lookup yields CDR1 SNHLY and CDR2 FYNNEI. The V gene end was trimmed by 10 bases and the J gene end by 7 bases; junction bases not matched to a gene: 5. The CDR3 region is CATGLANGELFF. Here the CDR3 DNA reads TGTGCCACCGGACTAGCAAACGGGGAGCTGTTTTTT.

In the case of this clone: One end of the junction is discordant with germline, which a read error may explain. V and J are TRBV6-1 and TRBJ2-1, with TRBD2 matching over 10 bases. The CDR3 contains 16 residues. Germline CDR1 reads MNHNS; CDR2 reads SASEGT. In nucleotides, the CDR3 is TGTGCCAGCAGTCAAGCGGGAGCGGGAGGGTACAATGAGCAGTTCTTC. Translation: CASSQAGAGGYNEQFF.

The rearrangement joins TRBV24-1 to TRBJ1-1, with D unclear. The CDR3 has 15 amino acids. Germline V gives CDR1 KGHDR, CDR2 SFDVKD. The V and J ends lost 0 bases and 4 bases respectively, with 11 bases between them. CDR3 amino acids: CATSDLGVYGTEAFF. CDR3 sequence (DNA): TGTGCCACCAGTGATTTGGGGGTTTACGGCACTGAAGCTTTCTTT.

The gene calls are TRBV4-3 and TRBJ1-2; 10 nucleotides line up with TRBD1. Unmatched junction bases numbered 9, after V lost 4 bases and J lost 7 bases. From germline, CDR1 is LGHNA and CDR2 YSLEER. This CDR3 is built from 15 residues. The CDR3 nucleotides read TGCGCCAGCAGCCTCGGGACAGGGGAAGTTGGTGGCTACACCTTC. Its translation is CASSLGTGEVGGYTF.

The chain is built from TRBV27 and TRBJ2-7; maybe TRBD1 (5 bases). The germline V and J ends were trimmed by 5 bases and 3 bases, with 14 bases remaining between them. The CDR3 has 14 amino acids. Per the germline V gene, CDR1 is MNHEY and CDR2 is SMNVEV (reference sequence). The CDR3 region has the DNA TGTGCCAGCAGTCCCACACAGGAGAACTACGAGCAGTACTTC. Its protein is CASSPTQENYEQYF.

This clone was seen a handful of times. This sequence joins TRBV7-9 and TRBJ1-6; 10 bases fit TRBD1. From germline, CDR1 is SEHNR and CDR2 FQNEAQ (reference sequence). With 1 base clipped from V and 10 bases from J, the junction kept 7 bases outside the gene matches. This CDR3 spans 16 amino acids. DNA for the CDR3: TGTGCCAGCAGCTTAGACCCGGGACAGGGGCCCTCACCCCTCCACTTT. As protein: CASSLDPGQGPSPLHF.

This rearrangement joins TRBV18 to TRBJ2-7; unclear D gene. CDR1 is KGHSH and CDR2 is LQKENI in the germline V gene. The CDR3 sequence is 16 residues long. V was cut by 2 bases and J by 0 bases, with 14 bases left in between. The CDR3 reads CASSPSPEWSSYEQYF. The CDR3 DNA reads TGTGCCAGCTCACCATCTCCAGAATGGAGCTCCTACGAGCAGTACTTC.

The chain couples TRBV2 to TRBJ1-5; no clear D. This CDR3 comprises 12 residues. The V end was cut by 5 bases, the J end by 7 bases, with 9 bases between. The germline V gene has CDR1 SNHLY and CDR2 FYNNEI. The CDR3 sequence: CASSPVSQPQHF. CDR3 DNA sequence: TGTGCCAGCAGTCCAGTGTCACAGCCCCAGCATTTT.

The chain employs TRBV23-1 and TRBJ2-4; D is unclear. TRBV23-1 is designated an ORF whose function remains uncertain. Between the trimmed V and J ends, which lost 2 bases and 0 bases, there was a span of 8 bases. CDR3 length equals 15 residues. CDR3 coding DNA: TGCGCCAGCAGTCAACCCAAGCTAGCCAAAAACATTCAGTACTTC. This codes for CASSQPKLAKNIQYF.

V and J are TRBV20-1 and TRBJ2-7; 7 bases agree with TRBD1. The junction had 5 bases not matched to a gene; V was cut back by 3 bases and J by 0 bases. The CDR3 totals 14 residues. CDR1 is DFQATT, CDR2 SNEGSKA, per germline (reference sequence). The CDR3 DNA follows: TGCAGTGCTAGTAGGGGGCTCAGCTCCTACGAGCAGTACTTC. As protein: CSASRGLSSYEQYF.

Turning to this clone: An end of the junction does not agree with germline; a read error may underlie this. The CDR3 DNA follows: TGTGCCAGCAGTCACGGCTCGGGGATTACGTTT. Encoded protein: CASSHGSGITF. The chain is built from TRBV6-2 or TRBV6-3 and TRBJ1-6; D gene uncertain. The germline V gene encodes CDR1 MNHEY and CDR2 SVGEGT. The CDR3 spans 11 residues.

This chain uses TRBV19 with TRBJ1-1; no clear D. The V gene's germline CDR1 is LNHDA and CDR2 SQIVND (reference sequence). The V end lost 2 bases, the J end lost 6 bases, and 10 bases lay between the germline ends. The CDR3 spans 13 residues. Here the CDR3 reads CASSINRFAEAFF. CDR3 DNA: TGTGCCAGTAGTATAAACCGTTTCGCTGAAGCTTTCTTT. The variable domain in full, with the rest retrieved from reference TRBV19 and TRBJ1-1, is DGGITQSPKYLFRKEGQNVTLSCEQNLNHDAMYWYRQDPGQGLRLIYYSQIVNDFQKGDIAEGYSVSREKKESFPLTVTSAQKNPTAFYLCASSINRFAEAFFGQGTRLTVV.

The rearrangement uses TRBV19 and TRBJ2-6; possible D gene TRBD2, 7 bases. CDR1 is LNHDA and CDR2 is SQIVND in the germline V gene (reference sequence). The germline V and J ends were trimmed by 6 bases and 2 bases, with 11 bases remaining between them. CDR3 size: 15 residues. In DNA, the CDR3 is TGTGCCAGTAGCAGAGGGGGGGCTGGGGCCAACGTCCTGACTTTC. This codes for CASSRGGAGANVLTF.

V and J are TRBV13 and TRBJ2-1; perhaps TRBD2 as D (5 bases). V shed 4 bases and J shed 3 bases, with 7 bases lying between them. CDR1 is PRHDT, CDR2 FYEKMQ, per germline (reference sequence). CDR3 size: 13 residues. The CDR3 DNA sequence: TGTGCCAGCAGCTCCACTAGCTACAATGAGCAGTTCTTC. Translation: CASSSTSYNEQFF.

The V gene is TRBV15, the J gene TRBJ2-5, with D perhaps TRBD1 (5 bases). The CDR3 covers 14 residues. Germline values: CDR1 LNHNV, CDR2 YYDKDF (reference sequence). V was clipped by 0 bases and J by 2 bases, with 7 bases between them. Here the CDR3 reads CATSRDRVQETQYF. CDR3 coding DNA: TGTGCCACCAGCAGAGACAGGGTTCAAGAGACCCAGTACTTC.